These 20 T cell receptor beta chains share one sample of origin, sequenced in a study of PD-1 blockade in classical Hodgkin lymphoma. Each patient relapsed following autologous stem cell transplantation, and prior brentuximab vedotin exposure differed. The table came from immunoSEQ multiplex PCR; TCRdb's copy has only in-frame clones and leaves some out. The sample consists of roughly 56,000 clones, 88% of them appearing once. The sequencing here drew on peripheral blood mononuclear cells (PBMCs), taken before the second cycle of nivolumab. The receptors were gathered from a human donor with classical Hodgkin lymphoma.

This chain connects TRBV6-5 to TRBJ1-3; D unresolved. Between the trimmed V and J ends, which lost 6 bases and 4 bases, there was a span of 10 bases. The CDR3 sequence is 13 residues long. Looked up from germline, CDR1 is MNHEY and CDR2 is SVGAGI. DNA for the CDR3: TGTGCCAGCAGCTTCCCAAACGGAAACACCATATATTTT. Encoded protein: CASSFPNGNTIYF.

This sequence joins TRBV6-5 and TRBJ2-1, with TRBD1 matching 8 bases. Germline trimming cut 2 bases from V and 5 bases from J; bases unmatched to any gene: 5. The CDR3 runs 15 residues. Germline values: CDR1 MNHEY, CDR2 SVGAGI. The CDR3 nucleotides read TGTGCCAGCAGTTACCTCGGACAGGGTAACAATGAGCAGTTCTTC. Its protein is CASSYLGQGNNEQFF.

CDR3 protein: CASSAAGGPNEKLFF. DNA of the CDR3: TGCGCCAGCAGCGCCGCAGGGGGACCCAATGAAAAACTGTTTTTT. The rearrangement links TRBV5-1 to TRBJ1-4, with 7 bases identical to TRBD1. This CDR3 has 15 amino acids. Germline V CDR1 and CDR2: SGHRS, YFSETQ. V shed 4 bases, J shed 5 bases, and the junction held 8 bases outside the gene matches.

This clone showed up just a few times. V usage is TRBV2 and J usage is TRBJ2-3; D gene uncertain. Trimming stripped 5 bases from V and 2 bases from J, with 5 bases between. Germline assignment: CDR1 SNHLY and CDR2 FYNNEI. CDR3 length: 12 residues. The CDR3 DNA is TGTGCCAGCAGTTACTTCACAGATACGCAGTATTTT. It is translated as CASSYFTDTQYF.

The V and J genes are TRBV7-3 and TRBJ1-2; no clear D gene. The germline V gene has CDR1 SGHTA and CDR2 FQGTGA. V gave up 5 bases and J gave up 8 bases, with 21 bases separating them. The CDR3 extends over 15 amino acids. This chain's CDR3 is CASSLNSGPVRGYTF. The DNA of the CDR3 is TGTGCCAGCAGCCTAAATTCGGGCCCCGTCCGGGGCTACACCTTC.

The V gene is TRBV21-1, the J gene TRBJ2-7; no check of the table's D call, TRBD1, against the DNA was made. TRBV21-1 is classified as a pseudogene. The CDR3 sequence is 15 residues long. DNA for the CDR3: TGTGCCAGCGAAACCCCGGGACAGGGCTCCTACGAGCAGTACTTC. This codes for CASETPGQGSYEQYF.

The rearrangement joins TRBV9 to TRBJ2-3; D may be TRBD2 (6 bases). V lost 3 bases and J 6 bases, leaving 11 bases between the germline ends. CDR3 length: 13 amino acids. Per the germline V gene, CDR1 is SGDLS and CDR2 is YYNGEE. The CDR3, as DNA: TGTGCCAGCAGCGGGGGGACTTACGATACGCAGTATTTT. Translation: CASSGGTYDTQYF.

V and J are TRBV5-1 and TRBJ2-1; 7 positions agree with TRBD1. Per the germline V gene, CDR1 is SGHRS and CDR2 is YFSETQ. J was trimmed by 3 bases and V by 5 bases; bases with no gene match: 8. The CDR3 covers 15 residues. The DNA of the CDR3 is TGCGCCAGCAGGTTTGAGGGACAGAACTACAATGAGCAGTTCTTC. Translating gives CASRFEGQNYNEQFF.

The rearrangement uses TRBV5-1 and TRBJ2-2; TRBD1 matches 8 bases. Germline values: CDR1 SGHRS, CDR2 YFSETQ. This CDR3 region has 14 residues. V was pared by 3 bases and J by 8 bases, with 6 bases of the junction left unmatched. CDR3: CASSSTGGGGELFF. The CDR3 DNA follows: TGCGCCAGCAGCTCCACAGGGGGAGGAGGGGAGCTGTTTTTT.

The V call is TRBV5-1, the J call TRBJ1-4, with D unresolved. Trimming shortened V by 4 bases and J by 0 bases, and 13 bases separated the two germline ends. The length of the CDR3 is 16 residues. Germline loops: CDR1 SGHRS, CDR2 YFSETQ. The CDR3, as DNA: TGCGCCAGCAGCCCGATGGCGAGTGCAACTAATGAAAAACTGTTTTTT. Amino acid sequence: CASSPMASATNEKLFF.

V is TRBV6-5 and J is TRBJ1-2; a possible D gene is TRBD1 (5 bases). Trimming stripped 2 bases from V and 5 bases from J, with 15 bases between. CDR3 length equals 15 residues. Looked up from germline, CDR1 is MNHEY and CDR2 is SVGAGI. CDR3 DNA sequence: TGTGCCAGCAGTTACCTGGACGCGGGGGGTTATGGCTACACCTTC. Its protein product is CASSYLDAGGYGYTF.

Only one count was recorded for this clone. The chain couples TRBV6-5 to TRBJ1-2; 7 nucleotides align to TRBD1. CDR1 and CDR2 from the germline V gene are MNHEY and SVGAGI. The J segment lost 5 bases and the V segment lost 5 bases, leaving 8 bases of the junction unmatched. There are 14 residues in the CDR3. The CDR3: CASSPSGTDYGYTF. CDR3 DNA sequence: TGTGCCAGCAGTCCCTCCGGGACAGATTATGGCTACACCTTC.

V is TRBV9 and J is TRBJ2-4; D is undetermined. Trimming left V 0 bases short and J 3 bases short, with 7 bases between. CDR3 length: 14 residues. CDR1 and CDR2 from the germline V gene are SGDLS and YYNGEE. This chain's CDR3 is CASSVGGDKNIQYF. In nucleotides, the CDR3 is TGTGCCAGCAGCGTAGGGGGTGACAAAAACATTCAGTACTTC.

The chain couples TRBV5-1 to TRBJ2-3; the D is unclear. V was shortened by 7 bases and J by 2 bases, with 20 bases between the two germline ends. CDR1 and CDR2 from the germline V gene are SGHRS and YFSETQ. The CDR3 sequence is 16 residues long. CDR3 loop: CASRVFGYRSTDTQYF. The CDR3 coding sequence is TGCGCCAGCCGGGTGTTCGGGTATAGGTCCACAGATACGCAGTATTTT. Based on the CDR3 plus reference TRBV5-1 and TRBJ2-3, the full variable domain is KAGVTQTPRYLIKTRGQQVTLSCSPISGHRSVSWYQQTPGQGLQFLFEYFSETQRNKGNFPGRFSGRQFSNSRSEMNVSTLELGDSALYLCASRVFGYRSTDTQYFGPGTRLTVL.

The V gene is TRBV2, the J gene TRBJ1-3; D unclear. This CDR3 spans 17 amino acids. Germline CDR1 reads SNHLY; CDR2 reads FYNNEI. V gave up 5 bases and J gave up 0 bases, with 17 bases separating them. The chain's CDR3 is CASSSQGQLFSGNTIYF. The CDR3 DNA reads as TGTGCCAGCAGTTCCCAAGGGCAACTCTTCTCTGGAAACACCATATATTTT.

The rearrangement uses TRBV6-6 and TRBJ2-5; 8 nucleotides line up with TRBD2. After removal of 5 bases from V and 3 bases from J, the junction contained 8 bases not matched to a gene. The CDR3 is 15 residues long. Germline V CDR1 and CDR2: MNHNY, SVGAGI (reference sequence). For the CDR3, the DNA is TGTGCCAGCAGTCGAGGGGCGGGGGGTGAAGAGACCCAGTACTTC. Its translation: CASSRGAGGEETQYF.

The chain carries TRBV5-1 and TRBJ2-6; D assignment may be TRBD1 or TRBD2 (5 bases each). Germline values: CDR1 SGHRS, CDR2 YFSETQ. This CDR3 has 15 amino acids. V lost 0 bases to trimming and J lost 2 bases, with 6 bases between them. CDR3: CASSLGGAGANVLTF. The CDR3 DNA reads TGCGCCAGCAGCTTGGGAGGGGCTGGGGCCAACGTCCTGACTTTC.

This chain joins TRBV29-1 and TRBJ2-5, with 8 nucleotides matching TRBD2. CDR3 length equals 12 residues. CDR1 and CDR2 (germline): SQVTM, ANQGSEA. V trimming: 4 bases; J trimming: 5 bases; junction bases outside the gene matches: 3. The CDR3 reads CSVGPSGETQYF. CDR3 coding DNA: TGCAGCGTTGGGCCTAGCGGGGAGACCCAGTACTTC.

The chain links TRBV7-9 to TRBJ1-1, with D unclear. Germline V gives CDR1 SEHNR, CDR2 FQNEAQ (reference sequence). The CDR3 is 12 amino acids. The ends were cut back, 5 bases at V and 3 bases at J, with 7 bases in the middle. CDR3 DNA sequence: TGTGCCAGCAGCCTTCATTACACTGAAGCTTTCTTT. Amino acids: CASSLHYTEAFF.

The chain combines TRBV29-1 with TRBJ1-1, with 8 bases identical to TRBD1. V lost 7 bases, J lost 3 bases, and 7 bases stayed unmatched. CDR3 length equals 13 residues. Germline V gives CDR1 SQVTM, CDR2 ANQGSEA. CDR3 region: CSARTGRDTEAFF. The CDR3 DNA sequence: TGCAGCGCCAGGACAGGGAGGGACACTGAAGCTTTCTTT.